A single sample gave rise to the 24 T cell receptor beta chains below, sequenced in a study of cytomegalovirus exposure and HLA in healthy donors. TCRdb keeps only in-frame clones here, not all; method: immunoSEQ multiplex PCR. Of approximately 300,000 clones in the sample, 86% were seen once. Source material: PBMCs. These receptors were obtained from a woman aged 18-29 years in good health and CMV-seronegative.

The chain carries TRBV19 and TRBJ1-2, with 7 bases identical to TRBD1. The CDR3 consists of 18 residues. Trimming cost V 4 bases and J 2 bases; bases outside gene matches: 16. The V gene's germline CDR1 is LNHDA and CDR2 SQIVND (reference sequence). CDR3 protein: CASSSDREEAKTNYGYTF. As DNA, the CDR3 is TGTGCCAGTAGTAGCGACAGGGAGGAGGCGAAAACAAACTATGGCTACACCTTC.

As for this clone: Other nucleotide sequences from this sample produce the same CDR3. V is TRBV7-9 and J is TRBJ2-1; 16 bases are shared with TRBD2. The J segment lost 8 bases and the V segment lost 5 bases, leaving 3 bases of the junction unmatched. CDR1 is SEHNR and CDR2 is FQNEAQ in the germline V gene (reference sequence). The CDR3 has 15 amino acids. The CDR3 loop reads CASSLGLAGGDEQFF. Written as DNA, the CDR3 is TGTGCCAGCAGCCTGGGACTAGCGGGAGGGGATGAGCAGTTCTTC.

J is TRBJ2-1 and V is TRBV6-5, with D perhaps matching TRBD1 (5 bases). This CDR3 contains 13 residues. CDR1 and CDR2 (germline): MNHEY, SVGAGI. V lost 5 bases and J lost 9, with 14 bases in between. The DNA for the CDR3 is TGTGCCAGCAGTGTCGTCAGGGCGAGTGAGCAGTTCTTC. As protein: CASSVVRASEQFF.

V gene TRBV4-3 combines with J gene TRBJ1-2; maybe TRBD1 (6 bases). In germline, CDR1 is LGHNA, CDR2 YSLEER. The CDR3 runs 14 residues. Trimming removed 0 bases from V and 7 bases from J, with 12 bases in between. In nucleotides, the CDR3 is TGCGCCAGCAGCCAAGATATGGGGGCGGGTGGCTACACCTTC. This gives the protein CASSQDMGAGGYTF.

The V gene is TRBV7-2, the J gene TRBJ2-3, with 9 bases aligning to TRBD1. The CDR3 is 15 amino acids. Germline V lookup: CDR1 SGHTA, CDR2 FQGNSA. V was clipped by 5 bases and J by 6 bases; unmatched bases: 9. DNA for the CDR3: TGTGCCAGCAGCCTACGGGGGGACAGGGCGGATACGCAGTATTTT. Translating it yields CASSLRGDRADTQYF.

This sequence joins TRBV6-5 and TRBJ1-2, with a possible D match to TRBD1 (5 bases). The V gene lost 5 bases and the J gene lost 4 bases, with 17 bases spanning the gap. The CDR3 totals 15 residues. Germline CDR1 is MNHEY and CDR2 is SVGAGI. The CDR3 DNA sequence: TGTGCCAGCAGTAGCCAGGTCGGGGGAAGCTATGGCTACACCTTC. Protein product: CASSSQVGGSYGYTF.

The chain uses TRBV28 and TRBJ2-3; weak D call: TRBD2 (5 bases). The CDR3 length is 14 residues. CDR1 and CDR2 from the germline V gene are MDHEN and SYDVKM. V was shortened by 6 bases and J by 2 bases, with 12 bases between the two germline ends. In DNA form, the CDR3 reads TGTGCCAGCAGAGGTTTACTAGACACAGATACGCAGTATTTT. This encodes CASRGLLDTDTQYF. The full variable domain, rest sourced from reference TRBV28 and TRBJ2-3, is DVKVTQSSRYLVKRTGEKVFLECVQDMDHENMFWYRQDPGLGLRLIYFSYDVKMKEKGDIPEGYSVSREKKERFSLILESASTNQTSMYLCASRGLLDTDTQYFGPGTRLTVL.

The rearrangement uses TRBV27 and TRBJ2-7, with 10 bases aligning to TRBD1. The CDR3 consists of 14 residues. Per the germline V gene, CDR1 is MNHEY and CDR2 is SMNVEV (reference sequence). J gave up 5 bases and V 6 bases, and 7 bases lay outside the gene matches. CDR3 protein: CASSRDRGLHEQYF. The CDR3 bases are TGTGCCAGCAGCCGGGACAGGGGTCTCCACGAGCAGTACTTC.

This chain links TRBV2 with TRBJ2-1; D perhaps matches TRBD2 (5 bases). Germline values: CDR1 SNHLY, CDR2 FYNNEI. The CDR3 consists of 15 residues. Trimming pared 8 bases from V and 6 bases from J, leaving 20 bases between. The CDR3 loop is CASHPSAGGFNEQFF. Here the CDR3 DNA reads TGTGCCAGCCACCCCTCGGCAGGCGGGTTCAATGAGCAGTTCTTC.

The chain is built from TRBV11-2 and TRBJ2-1; 10 bases are shared with TRBD1. The ends lost 5 bases at V and 5 bases at J; junction bases unmatched: 9. Per germline, CDR1 SGHAT and CDR2 FQNNGV. The CDR3 covers 16 residues. CDR3 amino acids: CASSPGWGTGDNEQFF. The DNA of the CDR3 is TGTGCCAGCAGCCCGGGGTGGGGGACAGGGGACAATGAGCAGTTCTTC.

The chain joins TRBV27 to TRBJ2-7, with 11 bases fitting TRBD1. There are 14 residues in the CDR3. Germline loops: CDR1 MNHEY, CDR2 SMNVEV (reference sequence). The J segment lost 3 bases and the V segment lost 3 bases, leaving 1 base of the junction unmatched. The CDR3 DNA follows: TGTGCCAGCAGTTTTGGGACAGGGGGCTACGAGCAGTACTTC. Residues: CASSFGTGGYEQYF.

The chain uses TRBV5-6 and TRBJ2-1; TRBD1 agrees at 9 bases. The CDR3 has 15 residues. V was pared by 0 bases and J by 6 bases, with 4 bases of the junction left unmatched. Germline CDR1 reads SGHDT; CDR2 reads YYEEEE. CDR3 in DNA: TGTGCCAGCAGCTTGGAAACAGGGGGCTTCAATGAGCAGTTCTTC. It translates to CASSLETGGFNEQFF. The whole variable domain, filled in from reference TRBV5-6 and TRBJ2-1, reads DAGVTQSPTHLIKTRGQQVTLRCSPKSGHDTVSWYQQALGQGPQFIFQYYEEEERQRGNFPDRFSGHQFPNYSSELNVNALLLGDSALYLCASSLETGGFNEQFFGPGTRLTVL.

The gene calls are TRBV29-1 and TRBJ1-1; weak D call: TRBD1 (6 bases). In germline, CDR1 is SQVTM, CDR2 ANQGSEA. CDR3 length equals 15 residues. V was clipped by 0 bases and J by 9 bases, with 20 bases between them. In DNA form, the CDR3 reads TGCAGCGTTGAAGATCGGTGGCAGGGGCGGCCGAAAGCTTTCTTT. As protein: CSVEDRWQGRPKAFF.

The chain couples TRBV11-2 to TRBJ1-2; maybe TRBD1 (5 bases). The V end was cut by 3 bases, the J end by 5 bases, with 13 bases between. CDR1 and CDR2 from the germline V gene are SGHAT and FQNNGV. The CDR3 contains 14 residues. In DNA, the CDR3 is TGTGCCAGCAGCTTCCTAACGGGGGAGTATGGCTACACCTTC. This encodes CASSFLTGEYGYTF.

This rearrangement joins TRBV10-3 to TRBJ2-7; 7 nucleotides line up with TRBD2. Looked up from germline, CDR1 is ENHRY and CDR2 is SYGVKD. The CDR3 runs to 16 residues. V gave up 9 bases and J gave up 0 bases; unmatched junction bases: 14. DNA for the CDR3: TGTGCCATTGCGAAAGCGGGGTCGTCTAGCTCCTACGAGCAGTACTTC. The encoded protein is CAIAKAGSSSSYEQYF.

With respect to this clone: The CDR3 end shows no conserved phenylalanine or tryptophan, and so a read error is likely. The limits of the CDR3 on the DNA are not certain, so only TCRdb's listed CDR3 is given. This sequence joins TRBV7-8 and TRBJ1-2; the table assigns TRBD1, which was not confirmed against the DNA. CDR1 and CDR2 (germline): SGHVS, FQNEAQ. The CDR3 is 14 residues long, ends included. The CDR3 sequence is CASSSTPTGSLIRI.

A few counts support this clone. V usage is TRBV7-9 and J usage is TRBJ1-4, with D unclear. Trimming cost V 5 bases and J 6 bases, with 19 bases left between them. The length of the CDR3 is 16 residues. CDR1 and CDR2 from the germline V gene are SEHNR and FQNEAQ (reference sequence). The CDR3 coding sequence is TGTGCCAGCAGCCCCCACGGGTCGGGCGGGGATGAAAAACTGTTTTTT. It translates to CASSPHGSGGDEKLFF.

This chain connects TRBV7-2 to TRBJ2-7, with TRBD1 matching 11 bases. Looked up from germline, CDR1 is SGHTA and CDR2 is FQGNSA. Trimming took 4 bases from V and 5 from J; bases not matched to a gene: 4. The CDR3 is 14 residues long. CDR3 in amino acids: CASSSGQGVHEQYF. The CDR3 bases are TGTGCCAGCAGCTCGGGACAGGGGGTCCACGAGCAGTACTTC.

The rearrangement links TRBV12-5 to TRBJ2-7; 9 bases match TRBD1. The CDR3 covers 12 residues. Looked up from germline, CDR1 is LGHNT and CDR2 is FRNRAP. J lost 6 bases, V lost 6 bases, and 3 bases had no gene match. CDR3 residues: CASGGTGTEQYF. CDR3 coding DNA: TGTGCTAGTGGCGGGACAGGGACCGAGCAGTACTTC.

V usage is TRBV5-1 and J usage is TRBJ1-3, with no clear D. The V end lost 1 base, the J end lost 0 bases, and 8 bases lay between the germline ends. This CDR3 is built from 15 residues. CDR1 is SGHRS and CDR2 is YFSETQ in the germline V gene. CDR3 DNA: TGCGCCAGCAGCTTGACTGATTACTCTGGAAACACCATATATTTT. The encoded protein is CASSLTDYSGNTIYF.

The chain has TRBV5-1 and TRBJ2-7; 10 bases are shared with TRBD2. This CDR3 has 15 amino acids. Germline V lookup: CDR1 SGHRS, CDR2 YFSETQ. Trimming took 6 bases from V and 4 from J; bases not matched to a gene: 10. Written as DNA, the CDR3 is TGCGCCAGCACGCTAACCTCTAGCGGGAGTTACGAGCAGTACTTC. Translated: CASTLTSSGSYEQYF.

The J gene is TRBJ2-7, the V gene TRBV6-1, with D possibly matching TRBD1 (6 bases). This CDR3 is 15 amino acids long. Trimming left V 3 bases short and J 3 bases short, with 15 bases between. In germline, CDR1 is MNHNS, CDR2 SASEGT. The CDR3 reads CASSEGQGTIYEQYF. CDR3 coding DNA: TGTGCCAGCAGTGAGGGGCAGGGGACCATCTACGAGCAGTACTTC.

V and J are TRBV5-1 and TRBJ2-5, with 10 bases lining up with TRBD2. The CDR3 is made up of 16 amino acids. V was clipped by 5 bases and J by 5 bases; unmatched bases: 12. Germline CDR1 and CDR2: SGHRS and YFSETQ. CDR3 loop: CASRPTVAGGKETQYF. Here the CDR3 DNA reads TGCGCCAGCAGACCAACCGTAGCGGGAGGAAAGGAGACCCAGTACTTC.

The CDR3 loop is CASSLSSGSPYNEQFF. The DNA of the CDR3 is TGTGCCAGCAGCTTATCTAGCGGGAGTCCCTACAATGAGCAGTTCTTC. V gene TRBV7-6 combines with J gene TRBJ2-1; TRBD2 matches 10 bases. This CDR3 spans 16 amino acids. Trimming cost V 2 bases and J 2 bases; bases outside gene matches: 3. The germline gives CDR1 SGHVS, CDR2 FNYEAQ.